These 20 T cell receptor beta chains came from one sample sequenced in a study of PD-1 blockade in mismatch repair-deficient tumors. TCRdb's table, derived via immunoSEQ multiplex PCR, lists solely in-frame clones and lacks some. The sample lists approximately 51,000 clones, about 85% occurring once. The sequencing used peripheral blood, collected 20 weeks after starting pembrolizumab. The receptors here all came from an adult with mismatch repair-deficient cancer.

This chain connects TRBV4-3 to TRBJ2-1; 9 bases map to TRBD2. This CDR3 is 16 amino acids long. Germline V gene sequence: CDR1 LGHNA, CDR2 YSLEER. Unmatched junction bases numbered 4, after V lost 0 bases and J lost 4 bases. In DNA form, the CDR3 reads TGCGCCAGCAGCCAAGAGGTAGCGGGAGCATACAATGAGCAGTTCTTC. Translated, it gives CASSQEVAGAYNEQFF.

Points on this clone: One end of the junction is discordant with germline, which a read error may explain. The chain links TRBV7-7 to TRBJ1-1; D not certain. Germline CDR1 is SSHAT and CDR2 is FNYEAQ (reference sequence). The CDR3 totals 13 residues. The chain's CDR3 is CASSLSGNTEAFF. CDR3 nucleotides: TGTGCTAGCAGCTTATCAGGGAACACTGAAGCTTTCTTT.

The chain recombines TRBV5-6 with TRBJ2-3; tentatively, D is TRBD2 (6 bases). The germline V and J ends were trimmed by 5 bases and 4 bases, with 14 bases remaining between them. Germline V gene data show CDR1 as SGHDT and CDR2 as YYEEEE. The CDR3 length is 14 residues. The CDR3 region has the DNA TGTGCCAGCAGTTCGGCCCCGGGGGCAGATACGCAGTATTTT. This sequence encodes CASSSAPGADTQYF.

The J gene is TRBJ2-2, the V gene TRBV10-2; 9 bases are a match to TRBD2. Looked up from germline, CDR1 is WSHSY and CDR2 is SAAADI. The CDR3 is 14 residues long. Germline trimming cut 6 bases from V and 5 bases from J; bases unmatched to any gene: 4. CDR3 sequence: CASRMREGTGELFF. In DNA form, the CDR3 reads TGCGCCAGCAGAATGCGGGAGGGGACCGGGGAGCTGTTTTTT.

V is TRBV19 and J is TRBJ2-1, with 11 positions matching TRBD2. V gave up 0 bases and J gave up 4 bases; unmatched junction bases: 5. The length of the CDR3 is 17 residues. Germline CDR1 LNHDA, CDR2 SQIVND (reference sequence). CDR3 residues: CASSIDTGLAGYNEQFF. The CDR3 nucleotides are TGTGCCAGTAGTATAGACACCGGACTAGCGGGTTACAATGAGCAGTTCTTC.

This clone has only one observation. This chain links TRBV2 with TRBJ1-5; TRBD1 agrees at 8 bases. The CDR3 consists of 14 residues. Germline CDR1 reads SNHLY; CDR2 reads FYNNEI. V dropped 3 bases and J dropped 7; count of bases not matched to a gene: 5. The CDR3 is CASSDDRGSQPQHF. The CDR3 DNA is TGTGCCAGCAGTGACGACAGGGGATCCCAGCCCCAGCATTTT.

The gene calls are TRBV7-2 and TRBJ1-5; possibly TRBD1 for D (6 bases). Germline V CDR1 and CDR2: SGHTA, FQGNSA. With 7 bases removed from V and 6 bases from J, the gap between germline ends came to 10 bases. The CDR3 runs to 12 residues. CDR3 coding DNA: TGTGCCAGCAAGGTGGGGGCTCAGCCCCAGCATTTT. Its protein product is CASKVGAQPQHF.

Concerning this clone: At one end, the junction sequence differs from germline, possibly due to a read error. The chain combines TRBV7-9 with TRBJ2-7; D tentatively reads TRBD1 or TRBD2 (5 bases each). The CDR3 length is 13 residues. Germline CDR1 is SEHNR and CDR2 is FQNEAQ (reference sequence). CDR3 nucleotides: TGCGCCAGCAGCCCCGGGACCCCCTACGAGCAGTACTTC. It yields the protein CASSPGTPYEQYF.

CDR3 nucleotides: TGTGCCAGTAGTATAGGGAGGCAGACAAATGAGCAGTTCTTC. Protein product: CASSIGRQTNEQFF. The chain couples TRBV19 to TRBJ2-1; tentative D call: TRBD2 (5 bases). The germline V and J ends were trimmed by 1 base and 7 bases, with 11 bases remaining between them. The CDR3 sequence is 14 residues long. The germline V gene has CDR1 LNHDA and CDR2 SQIVND (reference sequence).

The gene calls are TRBV5-1 and TRBJ2-2, with 7 bases fitting TRBD1. Per germline, CDR1 SGHRS and CDR2 YFSETQ. J was trimmed by 1 base and V by 3 bases; bases with no gene match: 3. The CDR3 is 15 residues long. CDR3 DNA: TGCGCCAGCAGCTATGGACAGGAGAACACCGGGGAGCTGTTTTTT. Residues: CASSYGQENTGELFF.

The chain couples TRBV6-1 to TRBJ2-5, with a tentative D call TRBD2 (6 bases). V was pared by 1 base and J by 4 bases, with 7 bases between. Germline values: CDR1 MNHNS, CDR2 SASEGT. The CDR3 spans 13 residues. The CDR3 DNA sequence: TGTGCCAGCAGTGAAGGACTAGTAGAGACCCAGTACTTC. This gives the protein CASSEGLVETQYF.

As DNA, the CDR3 is TGTGCCAGCAGTTACTCCCCAGACACCGGGGAGCTGTTTTTT. Translated: CASSYSPDTGELFF. The chain recombines TRBV6-5 with TRBJ2-2; D remains ambiguous. The germline V and J ends were trimmed by 0 bases and 3 bases, with 5 bases remaining between them. The germline V gene has CDR1 MNHEY and CDR2 SVGAGI. The CDR3 is made up of 14 amino acids.

V and J are TRBV7-6 and TRBJ2-3; tentative D call: TRBD2 (5 bases). CDR1 and CDR2 (germline): SGHVS, FNYEAQ. V lost 6 bases and J lost 1, with 8 bases in between. This CDR3 region has 13 residues. In nucleotides, the CDR3 is TGTGCCAGCAGTCACGGGGGCACAGATACGCAGTATTTT. Amino acid sequence: CASSHGGTDTQYF.

The chain uses TRBV7-8 and TRBJ2-5; 14 nucleotides match TRBD2. Germline CDR1 reads SGHVS; CDR2 reads FQNEAQ. CDR3 length: 17 residues. V shed 4 bases, J shed 7 bases, and the junction held 11 bases outside the gene matches. CDR3: CASSSGLAGATEGTQYF. CDR3 coding DNA: TGTGCCAGCAGCTCGGGACTAGCGGGGGCCACGGAGGGGACCCAGTACTTC.

The gene calls are TRBV6-5 and TRBJ1-5, with TRBD1 matching over 9 bases. In germline, CDR1 is MNHEY, CDR2 SVGAGI. Trimming cost V 6 bases and J 0 bases; bases outside gene matches: 3. The CDR3 spans 15 residues. CDR3 sequence reads: CASRRQGVSNQPQHF. CDR3 nucleotide sequence: TGTGCCAGCAGGAGACAGGGGGTTAGCAATCAGCCCCAGCATTTT.

V usage is TRBV5-1 and J usage is TRBJ2-2; 11 bases fit TRBD1. From germline, CDR1 is SGHRS and CDR2 YFSETQ. The CDR3 extends over 20 amino acids. V lost 2 bases, J lost 4 bases, and 16 bases stayed unmatched. The CDR3 region is CASSFLWSRDRGSGTGELFF. The CDR3 DNA is TGCGCCAGCAGCTTTTTATGGAGCCGGGACAGGGGGTCAGGCACCGGGGAGCTGTTTTTT.

This chain links TRBV9 with TRBJ1-5; D unclear. Per germline, CDR1 SGDLS and CDR2 YYNGEE. The V gene lost 0 bases and the J gene lost 4 bases, with 5 bases spanning the gap. The CDR3 consists of 13 residues. DNA for the CDR3: TGTGCCAGCAGCGTAGGTCTAAATCAGCCCCAGCATTTT. As protein: CASSVGLNQPQHF.

V and J are TRBV5-1 and TRBJ2-3; 12 bases fit TRBD2. Trimming at V came to 4 bases and at J to 6 bases, leaving 6 bases not matched to a gene. This CDR3 contains 15 residues. Germline CDR1 SGHRS, CDR2 YFSETQ. DNA for the CDR3: TGCGCCAGCAGCGGATCCGGGACTAGCGGGGATACGCAGTATTTT. It specifies CASSGSGTSGDTQYF.

The rearrangement links TRBV7-8 to TRBJ2-6, with D uncertain. The CDR3 is 14 residues long. Per germline, CDR1 SGHVS and CDR2 FQNEAQ. V was clipped by 5 bases and J by 4 bases, with 9 bases between them. CDR3 sequence: CASSPVRGANVLTF. The CDR3, as DNA: TGTGCCAGCAGCCCCGTAAGAGGGGCCAACGTCCTGACTTTC.

This chain links TRBV6-1 with TRBJ2-2, with unresolved D. V lost 5 bases and J lost 7, with 8 bases in between. Per germline, CDR1 MNHNS and CDR2 SASEGT. The CDR3 is 12 residues long. The CDR3, as DNA: TGTGCCAGCAGTAAGGGCATCGGGGAGCTGTTTTTT. It yields the protein CASSKGIGELFF.